Described below is a single T cell receptor beta chain sequence and its context. Its antigen remains unknown. UMI-labeled 5' RACE was the method by which TCR beta libraries were made. As handled by the study authors: Every library of TCR beta sequences contained functional CDR3 beta clonotypes numbering between roughly 2,600 and 20,000. Reprocessing the 5' RACE reads, TCRdb reports a single entry for every CDR3 protein and omits DNA. The V and J calls follow TCRdb's processing rather than the paper's. Its table lists fewer than 8,000 distinct CDR3 sequences. Negative magnetic selection enriched total CD8+ T cells. This sample stems from a study of human CD8 memory T cell subsets. Germline assignment: CDR1 SGHNT and CDR2 YYREEE (reference sequence). The CDR3 contains 15 residues. Overall study findings and caveats: Stem-like memory T cell repertoires barely overlapped those of precursor exhausted T cells.

The rearrangement links TRBV5-4 to TRBJ2-3; TCRdb indicates TRBD1, and absent DNA this call remains unverified. Sequencing was performed on CD8+ T cells from PBMCs. The sequence was obtained from a human donor in good health. CDR3 region: CASTGTGESTDTQYF.